This T cell receptor (beta chain) was sequenced during a study of blood T cells in healthy people across ages. PCR was performed a second time for roughly 7 to 11 cycles using a sample-barcoded 5' primer and a J-beta primer mix. Every cDNA was tagged by a template-switch adaptor with 12 random nucleotides. TCRdb ran MiXCR on the 5' RACE reads and lists one entry per CDR3 protein. Here the sample spans over 700,000 distinct CDR3 sequences, about 53% being singletons. Source material: blood. The sequence was collected from a man at least 80 years old in good health.

The CDR3 DNA sequence: TGTGCCAGCAGCTCCCCGGACCGTCCTGAGACCCAGTACTTC. The encoded protein is CASSSPDRPETQYF. The chain combines TRBV7-2 with TRBJ2-5; unclear D gene. Germline values: CDR1 SGHTA, CDR2 FQGNSA. Trimming took 4 bases from V and 5 from J, leaving 14 bases between them. The CDR3 totals 14 residues.